The 27 T cell receptor beta chains given below trace back to one sample, sequenced in a study of shared clonotypes between healthy human individuals. Some clones are missing from TCRdb's copy, which holds only in-frame ones; the method was immunoSEQ multiplex PCR. The sample consists of roughly 1,600,000 clones, about 98.5% of them appearing once. Sequenced input: naive CD4+ T cells sorted from blood. The subset here: CD45RA+ positively selected. The receptors shown here come from a man aged 25-40 years in good health.

The chain employs TRBV29-1 and TRBJ2-1; the match to TRBD2 covers 9 bases. The CDR3 covers 14 residues. J lost 12 bases, V lost 5 bases, and 14 bases had no gene match. Germline CDR1 SQVTM, CDR2 ANQGSEA. CDR3 residues: CSVLEAGGVGGQFF. The CDR3 bases are TGCAGCGTTTTGGAAGCGGGAGGAGTCGGGGGGCAGTTCTTC.

V and J are TRBV15 and TRBJ1-2; D is unresolved. Germline V gene sequence: CDR1 LNHNV, CDR2 YYDKDF (reference sequence). The CDR3 spans 16 residues. V was cut by 1 base and J by 6 bases, with 18 bases left in between. The CDR3 nucleotides are TGTGCCACCAGCAGAGCAACCCCTTTGGGTACCGATGGCTACACCTTC. The encoded protein is CATSRATPLGTDGYTF.

This clone was found once. CDR3: CASSLTLAGGYEQYF. The CDR3 DNA follows: TGTGCCAGCAGTTTAACGCTAGCGGGAGGATACGAGCAGTACTTC. V and J are TRBV28 and TRBJ2-7, with 11 nucleotides matching TRBD2. The CDR3 totals 15 residues. J lost 4 bases, V lost 2 bases, and 4 bases had no gene match. The germline gives CDR1 MDHEN, CDR2 SYDVKM.

The chain carries TRBV2 and TRBJ1-1, with a weak D call TRBD1 (5 bases). V shed 2 bases and J shed 0 bases, with 10 bases lying between them. This CDR3 comprises 15 residues. The germline V gene has CDR1 SNHLY and CDR2 FYNNEI. The CDR3 DNA sequence: TGTGCCAGCAGTGAACCGTGGGGGATGAACACTGAAGCTTTCTTT. It is translated as CASSEPWGMNTEAFF.

Note on this clone: Within the sample, other DNA sequences also encode this same CDR3. The J gene is TRBJ2-3, the V gene TRBV18; weak D call: TRBD1 (5 bases). CDR1 is KGHSH and CDR2 is LQKENI in the germline V gene. The CDR3 length is 13 residues. Trimming cost V 3 bases and J 3 bases, with 7 bases left between them. The CDR3 sequence: CASSPQGTDTQYF. For the CDR3, the DNA is TGTGCCAGCTCACCTCAGGGTACAGATACGCAGTATTTT.

The chain couples TRBV29-1 to TRBJ1-2; 10 nucleotides line up with TRBD1. This CDR3 is built from 12 residues. Germline trimming cut 6 bases from V and 7 bases from J; bases unmatched to any gene: 5. Germline V gene data show CDR1 as SQVTM and CDR2 as ANQGSEA. CDR3 residues: CSVGDRGSGYTF. DNA of the CDR3: TGCAGCGTCGGGGACAGGGGATCTGGCTACACCTTC. Together with reference TRBV29-1 and TRBJ1-2, the CDR3 gives the full variable domain: SAVISQKPSRDICQRGTSLTIQCQVDSQVTMMFWYRQQPGQSLTLIATANQGSEATYESGFVIDKFPISRPNLTFSTLTVSNMSPEDSSIYLCSVGDRGSGYTFGSGTRLTVV.

The chain carries TRBV7-8 and TRBJ2-5; D might be TRBD2 (5 bases). The CDR3 covers 16 residues. Deletions cut 1 base from V and 5 bases from J, with 17 bases between. CDR1 is SGHVS, CDR2 FQNEAQ, per germline. CDR3 in DNA: TGTGCCAGCAGCTTAGTGTCTAGCATAAAAATTGAGACCCAGTACTTC. Protein: CASSLVSSIKIETQYF.

This chain uses TRBV2 with TRBJ2-5, with 11 nucleotides matching TRBD1. Germline trimming cut 11 bases from V and 1 base from J; bases unmatched to any gene: 12. Germline CDR1 and CDR2: SNHLY and FYNNEI. This CDR3 spans 16 amino acids. Written as DNA, the CDR3 is TGTGCCGGAGGACAGGGGGCGCGGCGGGGCCAAGAGACCCAGTACTTC. Protein sequence: CAGGQGARRGQETQYF.

The rearrangement links TRBV4-1 to TRBJ1-2; D not resolved. The CDR3 totals 14 residues. Germline assignment: CDR1 MGHRA and CDR2 YSYEKL. The V gene lost 0 bases and the J gene lost 5 bases, with 10 bases spanning the gap. CDR3 coding DNA: TGCGCCAGCAGCCAAGAAACCAGAACTTATGGCTACACCTTC. Protein: CASSQETRTYGYTF.

This CDR3 is CASSQSNGFYGYTF. The CDR3 nucleotides read TGCGCCAGCAGTCAATCTAATGGTTTCTATGGCTACACCTTC. This chain uses TRBV23-1 with TRBJ1-2; D not certain. TRBV23-1 is flagged as an ORF with uncertain function. Deletions cut 0 bases from V and 4 bases from J, with 9 bases between. This CDR3 is built from 14 residues.

V is TRBV9 and J is TRBJ2-7, with TRBD2 matching 11 bases. The CDR3 runs to 15 residues. The V and J ends lost 1 base and 4 bases, in that order; junction bases with no gene match: 4. Germline-derived CDR1 and CDR2 are SGDLS and YYNGEE. The CDR3 loop reads CASSVLAGGSYEQYF. In DNA, the CDR3 is TGTGCCAGCAGCGTACTAGCGGGAGGCTCATACGAGCAGTACTTC.

This clone was counted once. The chain couples TRBV9 to TRBJ2-7; no clear D. V shed 4 bases and J shed 2 bases, with 16 bases lying between them. The length of the CDR3 is 15 residues. Germline lookup yields CDR1 SGDLS and CDR2 YYNGEE. The CDR3 loop is CASSPRLQPTYEQYF. Here the CDR3 DNA reads TGTGCCAGCAGCCCCCGGCTTCAACCCACCTACGAGCAGTACTTC.

In DNA, the CDR3 is TGCAGCGTTGCCCTCTCGAACACCGGGGAGCTGTTTTTT. This translates into CSVALSNTGELFF. The chain has TRBV29-1 and TRBJ2-2; D gene unclear. The CDR3 consists of 13 residues. Trimming removed 4 bases at V and 0 bases at J, with 6 bases between. Germline values: CDR1 SQVTM, CDR2 ANQGSEA.

The chain couples TRBV6-1 to TRBJ2-1; 8 nucleotides agree with TRBD2. CDR3 length: 16 amino acids. CDR1 is MNHNS, CDR2 SASEGT, per germline. The ends lost 3 bases at V and 2 bases at J; junction bases unmatched: 6. The CDR3 DNA reads as TGTGCCAGCAGTGACAGAGCGGGAGAAACCTACAATGAGCAGTTCTTC. Protein: CASSDRAGETYNEQFF.

This chain connects TRBV10-3 to TRBJ1-5; D perhaps matches TRBD1 (5 bases). V was pared by 6 bases and J by 0 bases, with 12 bases between. The CDR3 contains 15 residues. Germline-derived CDR1 and CDR2 are ENHRY and SYGVKD. The CDR3 sequence is CAISKDSFSNQPQHF. CDR3 in DNA: TGTGCCATCAGCAAAGACAGTTTTAGCAATCAGCCCCAGCATTTT.

V usage is TRBV6-5 and J usage is TRBJ2-3, with D possibly called TRBD1 or TRBD2 (5 bases each). V lost 2 bases and J 1 base, leaving 10 bases between the germline ends. Germline CDR1 MNHEY, CDR2 SVGAGI. This CDR3 is built from 15 residues. The CDR3 region is CASSYGDGRTDTQYF. The CDR3 nucleotides are TGTGCCAGCAGTTACGGGGACGGCCGCACAGATACGCAGTATTTT.

Here the CDR3 DNA reads TGCGCCAGCAGCTTATTCTTGGCGAATCAAGAGACCCAGTACTTC. Translated, it gives CASSLFLANQETQYF. The chain recombines TRBV5-1 with TRBJ2-5; D gene unclear. This CDR3 is built from 15 residues. The V gene lost 2 bases and the J gene lost 2 bases, with 13 bases spanning the gap. Germline CDR1 is SGHRS and CDR2 is YFSETQ.

The gene calls are TRBV4-2 and TRBJ2-2; possibly TRBD2 for D (6 bases). CDR1 LGHNA and CDR2 YNFKEQ come from the germline V gene. V lost 1 base to trimming and J lost 5 bases, with 20 bases between them. The CDR3 runs to 18 residues. This CDR3 reads CASSQAPTGDSKTGELFF. CDR3 coding DNA: TGTGCCAGCAGCCAAGCCCCAACGGGGGACTCAAAGACCGGGGAGCTGTTTTTT.

The chain uses TRBV5-5 and TRBJ2-7, with 8 bases identical to TRBD1. The V gene's germline CDR1 is SGHKS and CDR2 YYEKEE (reference sequence). V shed 4 bases, J shed 6 bases, and the junction held 12 bases outside the gene matches. CDR3 length: 15 amino acids. CDR3 nucleotides: TGTGCCAGCAGCGCCACGGGACAGGAGAGTTCCGAGCAGTACTTC. Translation: CASSATGQESSEQYF.

This chain connects TRBV6-4 to TRBJ1-1, with D unclear. Looked up from germline, CDR1 is MRHNA and CDR2 is SNTAGT. This CDR3 is 12 amino acids long. With 6 bases removed from V and 4 bases from J, the gap between germline ends came to 9 bases. CDR3 sequence: CASRGSGTEAFF. CDR3 coding DNA: TGTGCCAGCAGGGGATCCGGCACTGAAGCTTTCTTT.

The chain has TRBV7-2 and TRBJ1-3, with TRBD1 matching 8 bases. The CDR3 spans 15 residues. Per germline, CDR1 SGHTA and CDR2 FQGNSA. Unmatched junction bases numbered 6, after V lost 5 bases and J lost 3 bases. CDR3 nucleotides: TGTGCCAGCAGCACCCGACAGGGGAGTGGAAACACCATATATTTT. Translating gives CASSTRQGSGNTIYF.

The rearrangement uses TRBV20-1 and TRBJ2-7; no clear D. Deletions cut 4 bases from V and 4 bases from J, with 8 bases between. CDR1 DFQATT and CDR2 SNEGSKA come from the germline V gene (reference sequence). This CDR3 comprises 11 residues. The CDR3 loop reads CSATDPYEQYF. The CDR3 DNA is TGCAGTGCTACGGACCCGTACGAGCAGTACTTC.

This chain links TRBV19 with TRBJ2-7; D may correspond to TRBD1 or TRBD2 (5 bases each). V lost 4 bases and J 0 bases, leaving 13 bases between the germline ends. The CDR3 contains 15 residues. From germline, CDR1 is LNHDA and CDR2 SQIVND (reference sequence). The CDR3 coding sequence is TGTGCCAGTAGTACCTTACCTGGGGGCTCCTACGAGCAGTACTTC. This translates into CASSTLPGGSYEQYF.

The chain recombines TRBV10-3 with TRBJ1-4; D remains ambiguous. Trimming cost V 6 bases and J 2 bases, with 10 bases left between them. There are 14 residues in the CDR3. Germline V gives CDR1 ENHRY, CDR2 SYGVKD. The CDR3 DNA is TGTGCCATCAGACCAGGTGGGACTAATGAAAAACTGTTTTTT. This encodes CAIRPGGTNEKLFF.

This chain links TRBV11-3 with TRBJ2-1, with a possible D match to TRBD2 (5 bases). CDR3 length equals 12 residues. Germline V gene lookup returns CDR1 SGHNT and CDR2 YENEEA. V was shortened by 2 bases and J by 7 bases, with 6 bases between the two germline ends. CDR3 residues: CASSLTGNEQFF. The DNA for the CDR3 is TGTGCCAGCAGCTTAACGGGAAATGAGCAGTTCTTC.

The genes are TRBV11-2 and TRBJ2-1; D may be TRBD1 (6 bases). V was cut by 5 bases and J by 3 bases, with 17 bases left in between. The germline V gene has CDR1 SGHAT and CDR2 FQNNGV. The length of the CDR3 is 16 residues. This CDR3 reads CASSLRVTGYYNEQFF. The DNA for the CDR3 is TGTGCCAGCAGCCTCAGGGTGACAGGCTACTACAATGAGCAGTTCTTC.

The chain links TRBV14 to TRBJ1-2; no clear D gene. The germline gives CDR1 SGHDN, CDR2 FVKESK. V dropped 1 base and J dropped 7 bases, with 10 bases sitting between them. This CDR3 is built from 13 residues. The DNA of the CDR3 is TGTGCCAGCAGCCAAGTTGTGACGGCTGGCTACACCTTC. Its protein is CASSQVVTAGYTF.